This TCR beta chain was sequenced during a study of blood T cell repertoires in COVID-19. Study overall: COVID-19 samples collected from the United States, Italy and Spain covered acute and convalescent phases. PBMCs, B-cell-depleted T cells, or T cells provided the cDNA or gDNA that made up the material.

V lost 4 bases to trimming and J lost 4 bases; unmatched junction nucleotides: 8. The CDR3 covers 15 residues. In germline, CDR1 is SGHRS, CDR2 YFSETQ. Recovery among Cohort 3 donors was established by two negative PCRs, clearance, or symptom resolution. In the original workflow: It was from reference gene primer amplification that nucleated cell counts were estimated. Libraries were prepared by immunoSEQ multiplex PCR; TCRdb keeps only in-frame clonotypes and omits some of them. V and J calls and clone size are as listed in that table; D and trimming were resolved from the DNA. The sample has 250,000 to 350,000 clones, 88% seen once.

The rearrangement joins TRBV5-1 to TRBJ2-3, with 8 bases matching TRBD2. Specimen: PBMCs or T cells enriched from blood (not recorded which). The receptor was isolated from a woman younger than 45 who had recovered from COVID-19. This CDR3 is CASSPWTSPSDTQYF. The CDR3 nucleotides are TGCGCCAGCAGCCCATGGACTAGCCCGTCAGATACGCAGTATTTT.